This T cell receptor (beta chain) was retrieved from a study of blood T cell repertoires in COVID-19. Overall study: The United States, Italy and Spain were the sources of the acute and convalescent COVID-19 samples. Nucleic acid was either cDNA or gDNA, and it came from T cells, B-cell-depleted T cells, or PBMCs.

Sequencing was performed with immunoSEQ multiplex PCR; in TCRdb, only in-frame clones are kept and a portion is missing. The data contain approximately 190,000 clones, around 80% of them singletons. The ends lost 10 bases at V and 3 bases at J; junction bases unmatched: 6. The CDR3 is made up of 13 amino acids. The chain has TRBV12-3 or TRBV12-4 and TRBJ1-2; 9 nucleotides match TRBD1. This TCR came from a man aged 25 to 45 with active or convalescent COVID-19. The sample was peripheral blood. The CDR3 reads CANEGQGDYGYTF. The CDR3 coding sequence is TGTGCCAACGAGGGACAGGGAGACTATGGCTACACCTTC.